This passage covers 32 T cell receptor beta chains from one sample sequenced in a study of OX40 agonist ivuxolimab in advanced cancers. The assay was immunoSEQ multiplex PCR, and TCRdb's table has in-frame clones only and misses some. The sample consists of just over 50,000 clones, 70% to 80% of them appearing once. Material: CD4+ or CD8+ T cells sorted from blood, obtained in a trial of the OX40 agonist ivuxolimab. These receptors all stem from an adult with an advanced solid tumor such as melanoma, head and neck, liver or kidney cancer.

This clone was counted between two and nine times. At one end, the junction sequence differs from germline, possibly due to a read error. Other DNA sequences in this specimen translate into the identical CDR3. This chain links TRBV28 with TRBJ1-5; D is ambiguous. CDR3 length equals 13 residues. Germline CDR1 reads MDHEN; CDR2 reads SYDVKM. CDR3 sequence reads: CASSIEGNQPQHF. The CDR3, as DNA: TGTGCCAGCAGCATCGAGGGCAACCAGCCCCAGCATTTT.

The chain carries TRBV5-3 and TRBJ1-1, with D possibly TRBD1 on 6 matching bases. Being an ORF, TRBV5-3 has a function that is uncertain. This CDR3 is built from 15 residues. V gave up 0 bases and J gave up 2 bases, with 11 bases separating them. The CDR3 spells CARSLVEGGNTEAFF. The CDR3 bases are TGTGCCAGAAGCTTGGTCGAGGGGGGTAACACTGAAGCTTTCTTT.

The rearrangement joins TRBV23-1 to TRBJ2-7; TRBD2 matches at 11 bases. TRBV23-1 is an ORF, with its function uncertain. The V segment lost 11 bases and the J segment 3 bases; nucleotides outside the gene matches: 18. This CDR3 has 17 residues. The CDR3 nucleotides read TGCGCCTCCCGGATGGGACTAGCGGACCCCCGGGTCTACGAGCAGTACTTC. Its protein product is CASRMGLADPRVYEQYF.

The gene calls are TRBV28 and TRBJ2-7; D uncertain. CDR3 size: 14 residues. V shed 7 bases and J shed 7 bases, with 20 bases lying between them. Looked up from germline, CDR1 is MDHEN and CDR2 is SYDVKM. The CDR3 region is CASIWGQTTGEQYF. For the CDR3, the DNA is TGTGCCAGCATTTGGGGTCAGACGACGGGTGAGCAGTACTTC.

This chain joins TRBV6-1 and TRBJ2-7, with 7 positions matching TRBD1. CDR1 is MNHNS, CDR2 SASEGT, per germline. Unmatched junction bases numbered 7, after V lost 8 bases and J lost 3 bases. This CDR3 is built from 13 residues. In DNA form, the CDR3 reads TGTGCCAGCGGGGGACAGCCCCTCTACGAGCAGTACTTC. Translated, it gives CASGGQPLYEQYF.

V is TRBV11-2 and J is TRBJ2-1, with 9 positions matching TRBD1. Per germline, CDR1 SGHAT and CDR2 FQNNGV. J was trimmed by 6 bases and V by 5 bases; bases with no gene match: 8. The CDR3 sequence is 15 residues long. The CDR3 loop is CASSLTRTGVNEQFF. The CDR3 DNA reads as TGTGCCAGCAGCCTCACTCGGACAGGGGTCAATGAGCAGTTCTTC. The full variable domain, rest sourced from reference TRBV11-2 and TRBJ2-1, is EAGVAQSPRYKIIEKRQSVAFWCNPISGHATLYWYQQILGQGPKLLIQFQNNGVVDDSQLPKDRFSAERLKGVDSTLKIQPAKLEDSAVYLCASSLTRTGVNEQFFGPGTRLTVL.

V is TRBV6-5 and J is TRBJ1-5; maybe TRBD1 (5 bases). Per germline, CDR1 MNHEY and CDR2 SVGAGI. V lost 8 bases and J lost 7, with 15 bases in between. There are 13 residues in the CDR3. This CDR3 is CASLVQGGQPQHF. CDR3 bases: TGTGCCAGCTTGGTGCAGGGAGGGCAGCCCCAGCATTTT.

The chain is built from TRBV18 and TRBJ2-7; perhaps TRBD2 as D (5 bases). CDR1 is KGHSH and CDR2 is LQKENI in the germline V gene. The CDR3 covers 15 residues. V was clipped by 6 bases and J by 2 bases, with 17 bases between them. This chain's CDR3 is CASSPAPGSTYEQYF. CDR3 bases: TGTGCCAGCTCCCCCGCCCCGGGGTCTACCTACGAGCAGTACTTC. Based on the CDR3 plus reference TRBV18 and TRBJ2-7, the full variable domain is NAGVMQNPRHLVRRRGQEARLRCSPMKGHSHVYWYRQLPEEGLKFMVYLQKENIIDESGMPKERFSAEFPKEGPSILRIQQVVRGDSAAYFCASSPAPGSTYEQYFGPGTRLTVT.

The chain employs TRBV7-2 and TRBJ2-7; 8 bases are a match to TRBD2. The CDR3 contains 14 residues. CDR1 and CDR2 from the germline V gene are SGHTA and FQGNSA. With V trimmed by 5 bases and J by 3 bases, 6 bases remained unmatched. Here the CDR3 DNA reads TGTGCCAGCAGCCCAGCTAGCGGGCACTACGAGCAGTACTTC. Encoded protein: CASSPASGHYEQYF. The complete variable domain, with remaining parts taken from reference TRBV7-2 and TRBJ2-7, reads GAGVSQSPSNKVTEKGKDVELRCDPISGHTALYWYRQSLGQGLEFLIYFQGNSAPDKSGLPSDRFSAERTGGSVSTLTIQRTQQEDSAVYLCASSPASGHYEQYFGPGTRLTVT.

V gene TRBV5-1 combines with J gene TRBJ2-1; TRBD2 matches 9 bases. The CDR3 is made up of 16 amino acids. CDR1 is SGHRS and CDR2 is YFSETQ in the germline V gene. V was clipped by 7 bases and J by 2 bases; unmatched bases: 10. In DNA, the CDR3 is TGCGCCAGCCGACAACCCGGACTAGCGACCTACAATGAGCAGTTCTTC. Translating gives CASRQPGLATYNEQFF. The variable domain in full, with the rest retrieved from reference TRBV5-1 and TRBJ2-1, is KAGVTQTPRYLIKTRGQQVTLSCSPISGHRSVSWYQQTPGQGLQFLFEYFSETQRNKGNFPGRFSGRQFSNSRSEMNVSTLELGDSALYLCASRQPGLATYNEQFFGPGTRLTVL.

This clone came up a few times. V gene TRBV6-5 combines with J gene TRBJ2-7, with D perhaps TRBD1 (6 bases). Trimming shortened V by 6 bases and J by 0 bases, and 15 bases separated the two germline ends. Germline CDR1 reads MNHEY; CDR2 reads SVGAGI. CDR3 length: 15 residues. The CDR3 DNA reads TGTGCCAGCAGAATTTACCCGGACAGCTCCTACGAGCAGTACTTC. This encodes CASRIYPDSSYEQYF.

The chain uses TRBV6-6 and TRBJ1-2; D remains ambiguous. V gave up 6 bases and J gave up 5 bases, with 13 bases separating them. Looked up from germline, CDR1 is MNHNY and CDR2 is SVGAGI (reference sequence). The CDR3 runs 13 residues. The DNA of the CDR3 is TGTGCCAGCAGGGGGAGTGAACGGTATGGCTACACCTTC. Translation: CASRGSERYGYTF.

This clone is labeled medium-sized. The rearrangement joins TRBV10-3 to TRBJ1-5; unclear D gene. Trimming took 5 bases from V and 5 from J, leaving 7 bases between them. The CDR3 is 12 amino acids. The germline CDR1 and CDR2 sequences are ENHRY and SYGVKD. In DNA form, the CDR3 reads TGTGCCATCAGTCAACCTGATCAGCCCCAGCATTTT. Protein product: CAISQPDQPQHF.

The chain is built from TRBV6-1 and TRBJ2-2; D is ambiguous. This CDR3 spans 13 amino acids. The germline gives CDR1 MNHNS, CDR2 SASEGT. Trimming removed 6 bases at V and 3 bases at J, with 8 bases between. The CDR3: CASRELHTGELFF. The CDR3 DNA is TGTGCCAGCAGGGAGCTGCACACCGGGGAGCTGTTTTTT.

The chain links TRBV30 to TRBJ2-5; D gene uncertain. The CDR3 extends over 14 amino acids. V was clipped by 2 bases and J by 5 bases, with 15 bases between them. The germline gives CDR1 GTSNPN, CDR2 SVGIG (reference sequence). CDR3 region: CAWSMAPQGETQYF. In nucleotides, the CDR3 is TGTGCCTGGAGTATGGCACCACAAGGGGAGACCCAGTACTTC.

V is TRBV30 and J is TRBJ2-7; no reliable D call. CDR1 is GTSNPN and CDR2 is SVGIG in the germline V gene (reference sequence). Deletions cut 2 bases from V and 2 bases from J, with 13 bases between. The CDR3 is 14 amino acids. Here the CDR3 DNA reads TGTGCCTGGAGTCCTGGGGTAGGTCCCTACGAGCAGTACTTC. It yields the protein CAWSPGVGPYEQYF.

The chain carries TRBV10-1 and TRBJ2-1; 11 bases align to TRBD1. V lost 6 bases to trimming and J lost 9 bases; unmatched junction nucleotides: 7. CDR1 is WNHNN, CDR2 SYGVQD, per germline (reference sequence). There are 14 residues in the CDR3. In nucleotides, the CDR3 is TGCGCCAGCAGCTTACAGGGGACAGGGGGTGAGCAGTTCTTC. It specifies CASSLQGTGGEQFF.

This chain connects TRBV7-3 to TRBJ1-1; D may be TRBD1 (5 bases). This CDR3 is built from 13 residues. V was shortened by 5 bases and J by 5 bases, with 12 bases between the two germline ends. Germline V gene lookup returns CDR1 SGHTA and CDR2 FQGTGA. The CDR3 protein is CASSRQGSTEAFF. Written as DNA, the CDR3 is TGTGCCAGCAGCCGGCAGGGAAGTACTGAAGCTTTCTTT.

The V and J genes are TRBV5-1 and TRBJ2-7; 7 nucleotides match TRBD2. The CDR3 length is 15 residues. J was trimmed by 3 bases and V by 0 bases; bases with no gene match: 6. Germline V lookup: CDR1 SGHRS, CDR2 YFSETQ. CDR3 DNA sequence: TGCGCCAGCAGCTTGGCCGTCGGCGGGAGCTACGAGCAGTACTTC. This sequence encodes CASSLAVGGSYEQYF.

The V and J genes are TRBV28 and TRBJ2-1; 10 nucleotides line up with TRBD1. The CDR3 is 16 amino acids. The J segment lost 5 bases and the V segment lost 1 base, leaving 5 bases of the junction unmatched. Germline CDR1 is MDHEN and CDR2 is SYDVKM. The CDR3 coding sequence is TGTGCCAGCAGTTTATTGGGGGGACAGGGGCACAATGAGCAGTTCTTC. Translated, it gives CASSLLGGQGHNEQFF.

This clone appeared once. The chain is built from TRBV15 and TRBJ2-7; the match to TRBD2 covers 11 bases. The germline V gene encodes CDR1 LNHNV and CDR2 YYDKDF (reference sequence). This CDR3 has 15 residues. Trimming took 4 bases from V and 4 from J; bases not matched to a gene: 6. CDR3 nucleotide sequence: TGTGCCACCAGCATTATAGCGGGAGGGTCATACGAGCAGTACTTC. It encodes CATSIIAGGSYEQYF. Supplemented by reference TRBV15 and TRBJ2-7, the full variable domain reads DAMVIQNPRYQVTQFGKPVTLSCSQTLNHNVMYWYQQKSSQAPKLLFHYYDKDFNNEADTPDNFQSRRPNTSFCFLDIRSPGLGDTAMYLCATSIIAGGSYEQYFGPGTRLTVT.

This clone was recorded a few times. The chain employs TRBV27 and TRBJ2-7; 7 nucleotides align to TRBD1. V gave up 3 bases and J gave up 0 bases; unmatched junction bases: 8. The CDR3 is made up of 16 amino acids. Germline CDR1 MNHEY, CDR2 SMNVEV (reference sequence). CDR3 amino acids: CASSFYGAGGSYEQYF. Written as DNA, the CDR3 is TGTGCCAGCAGTTTCTATGGGGCAGGGGGCTCCTACGAGCAGTACTTC.

This clone was found a few times. The chain is built from TRBV4-2 and TRBJ2-5; D not resolved. The length of the CDR3 is 12 residues. The germline V gene has CDR1 LGHNA and CDR2 YNFKEQ. Trimming left V 8 bases short and J 4 bases short, with 11 bases between. The CDR3 DNA sequence: TGTGCCAGCCAAAGGTCGGGAGAGACCCAGTACTTC. Its protein is CASQRSGETQYF.

This chain links TRBV6-1 with TRBJ1-1, with no clear D. Germline CDR1 reads MNHNS; CDR2 reads SASEGT. The CDR3 is 13 residues long. CDR3 nucleotides: TGTGCGGTAAAGTGGGCCCAGAACACTGAAGCTTTCTTT. The encoded protein is CAVKWAQNTEAFF.

V is TRBV5-1 and J is TRBJ2-3; 11 bases fit TRBD2. Germline loops: CDR1 SGHRS, CDR2 YFSETQ. The CDR3 length is 14 residues. V was pared by 4 bases and J by 7 bases, with 5 bases of the junction left unmatched. This CDR3 reads CASSTGTSGNTQYF. DNA of the CDR3: TGCGCCAGCAGCACCGGGACTAGCGGAAATACGCAGTATTTT.

This clone occurred once. This chain joins TRBV6-5 and TRBJ2-7; D not certain. V lost 8 bases to trimming and J lost 7 bases, with 15 bases between them. Germline CDR1 MNHEY, CDR2 SVGAGI. The CDR3 has 12 residues. The CDR3 DNA reads as TGTGCCAGCGGACCAATCTTGGGGGAGCAGTACTTC. This translates into CASGPILGEQYF.

This chain links TRBV6-5 with TRBJ2-3, with TRBD1 as a possible D gene (6 bases). Germline values: CDR1 MNHEY, CDR2 SVGAGI. The CDR3 sequence is 14 residues long. The V end lost 6 bases, the J end lost 2 bases, and 12 bases lay between the germline ends. CDR3 loop: CASSLTGYTDTQYF. The CDR3 DNA follows: TGTGCCAGCAGCCTTACAGGGTACACAGATACGCAGTATTTT.

This clone turned up a few times. The rearrangement uses TRBV5-1 and TRBJ1-3; D remains ambiguous. Germline assignment: CDR1 SGHRS and CDR2 YFSETQ. Trimming shortened V by 0 bases and J by 8 bases, and 18 bases separated the two germline ends. This CDR3 contains 16 residues. The CDR3 spells CASSLEGGFTGYTIYF. The CDR3 DNA reads as TGCGCCAGCAGCTTGGAGGGCGGCTTCACTGGGTACACCATATATTTT.

The chain uses TRBV21-1 and TRBJ2-1; TRBD1 is the table's D call, not checked against the DNA. TRBV21-1 is a listed pseudogene. The CDR3 loop spans 14 amino acids. CDR3 coding DNA: TGTGCCAGCAGGTCAGGGCCATCCTACAATGAGCAGTTCTTC. Translation gives CASRSGPSYNEQFF.

The chain employs TRBV11-2 and TRBJ2-5; no clear D gene. Germline values: CDR1 SGHAT, CDR2 FQNNGV. Deletions cut 4 bases from V and 5 bases from J, with 5 bases between. The length of the CDR3 is 11 residues. In nucleotides, the CDR3 is TGTGCCAGCAGCTATTGGGAGACCCAGTACTTC. This gives the protein CASSYWETQYF. The full variable domain, its missing parts supplied by reference TRBV11-2 and TRBJ2-5, is EAGVAQSPRYKIIEKRQSVAFWCNPISGHATLYWYQQILGQGPKLLIQFQNNGVVDDSQLPKDRFSAERLKGVDSTLKIQPAKLEDSAVYLCASSYWETQYFGPGTRLLVL.

The chain combines TRBV5-6 with TRBJ1-1; the D is unclear. Germline lookup yields CDR1 SGHDT and CDR2 YYEEEE. The CDR3 totals 15 residues. The germline V and J ends were trimmed by 0 bases and 1 base, with 10 bases remaining between them. The chain's CDR3 is CASSLVGKGNTEAFF. In DNA form, the CDR3 reads TGTGCCAGCAGCTTGGTGGGGAAGGGGAACACTGAAGCTTTCTTT.

This sequence joins TRBV7-9 and TRBJ2-1; 7 bases map to TRBD2. Looked up from germline, CDR1 is SEHNR and CDR2 is FQNEAQ (reference sequence). The CDR3 consists of 16 residues. After removal of 1 base from V and 3 bases from J, the junction contained 6 bases not matched to a gene. CDR3 nucleotide sequence: TGTGCCAGCAGCTTAGTTCGCGGGAGACGCTACAATGAGCAGTTCTTC. It translates to CASSLVRGRRYNEQFF.